This TCR beta chain was documented in a study of CD8 T cells in ankylosing spondylitis. The ends were cut back, 4 bases at V and 1 base at J, with 17 bases in the middle. CDR3 length: 16 residues. Germline V gives CDR1 SGHRS, CDR2 YFSETQ. Quantitative molecular-barcoded 5'-RACE generated the TCR beta libraries. TCRdb reprocessed the 5' RACE reads via MiXCR and lists one record per CDR3 protein. The sample lists 290,000 or so distinct CDR3 sequences; less than 25% were seen once. The receptor comes from a female donor with ankylosing spondylitis or in good health (not recorded which). This sequence joins TRBV5-1 and TRBJ1-1; D not resolved. Sequenced: blood, either unsorted or a sorted T cell fraction (not recorded which). DNA for the CDR3: TGCGCCAGCAGCCCCGGGGTTCAAAGACCGAACACTGAAGCTTTCTTT. It is translated as CASSPGVQRPNTEAFF.